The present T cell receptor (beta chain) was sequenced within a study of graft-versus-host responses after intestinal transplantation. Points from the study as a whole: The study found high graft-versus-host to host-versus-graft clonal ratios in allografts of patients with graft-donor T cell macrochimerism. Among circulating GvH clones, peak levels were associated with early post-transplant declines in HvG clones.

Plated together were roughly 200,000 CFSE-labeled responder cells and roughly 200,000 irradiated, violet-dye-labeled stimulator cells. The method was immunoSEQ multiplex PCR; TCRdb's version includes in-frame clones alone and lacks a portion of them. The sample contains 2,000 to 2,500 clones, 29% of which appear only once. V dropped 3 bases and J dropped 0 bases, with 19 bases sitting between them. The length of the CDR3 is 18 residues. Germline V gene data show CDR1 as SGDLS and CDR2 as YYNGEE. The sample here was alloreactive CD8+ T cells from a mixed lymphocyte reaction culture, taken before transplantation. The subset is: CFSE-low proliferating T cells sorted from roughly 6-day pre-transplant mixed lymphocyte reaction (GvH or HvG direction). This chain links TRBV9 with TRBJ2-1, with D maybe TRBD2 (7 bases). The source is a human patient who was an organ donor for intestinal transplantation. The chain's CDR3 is CASSEPSWGGASYNEQFF. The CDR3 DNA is TGTGCCAGCAGCGAGCCCTCGTGGGGGGGGGCCTCCTACAATGAGCAGTTCTTC.